These T cell receptor beta chains were read from a single sample in a study of CD8 T cells in ankylosing spondylitis. TCRdb processed the 5' RACE reads anew with MiXCR; each CDR3 protein has one entry. The sample lists 300,000 to 400,000 distinct CDR3 sequences; about 15% were seen once. Sequences were obtained from blood, either unsorted or a sorted T cell fraction (not recorded which). The receptors here all came from a male donor with ankylosing spondylitis or in good health (not recorded which). Both conserved end residues are part of each CDR3. A D gene is named only where the DNA matches it firmly. Size is stated for part of the rows, as once, few or many counts, or as a class when the clone is expanded.

V: TRBV20-1
J: TRBJ2-5
D: TRBD2
size: NA
DNA: TGCAGTGCTACTGAAAGGCGGGGGGCCCAAGAGACCCAGTACTTC
CDR3: CSATERRGAQETQYF

V: TRBV15
J: TRBJ2-2
D: NA
size: few
DNA: TGTGCCACCAGCAGAGGGGCTGGGGACACCGGGGAGCTGTTTTTT
CDR3: CATSRGAGDTGELFF

V: TRBV5-1
J: TRBJ2-7
D: NA
size: NA
DNA: TGCGCCAGCAGCTTCGGGCAGGGTAACTCCTACGAGCAGTACTTC
CDR3: CASSFGQGNSYEQYF

V: TRBV12-3/TRBV12-4
J: TRBJ2-1
D: TRBD2
size: once
DNA: TGTGCCAGAAGTTGGGGACTAGCGGACAATGAGCAGTTCTTC
CDR3: CARSWGLADNEQFF

V: TRBV4-2
J: TRBJ1-2
D: TRBD1
size: NA
DNA: TGTGCCAGCAGCCAGGACAGGGGGTCTGGCTACACCTTC
CDR3: CASSQDRGSGYTF

V: TRBV11-2
J: TRBJ2-1
D: TRBD2
size: few
DNA: TGTGCCAGCAGCCCTGGGACTAGCGGGCAGCAGTTCTTC
CDR3: CASSPGTSGQQFF

V: TRBV5-1
J: TRBJ2-2
D: NA
size: NA
DNA: TGCGCCAGCAGCTTGGGGGGACGGAGGAACACCGGGGAGCTGTTTTTT
CDR3: CASSLGGRRNTGELFF

V: TRBV25-1
J: TRBJ1-1
D: NA
size: few
DNA: TGTGCCAGCAGTGAAGGGGGGAGGAACACTGAAGCTTTCTTT
CDR3: CASSEGGRNTEAFF

V: TRBV10-3
J: TRBJ1-6
D: TRBD1
size: NA
DNA: TGTGCCATCTGGACAGGGGAGGGATCACCCCTCCACTTT
CDR3: CAIWTGEGSPLHF

V: TRBV7-2
J: TRBJ2-5
D: NA
size: few
DNA: TGTGCCAGCAGCTTAGGAGGGACCCTGTCCCAAGAGACCCAGTACTTC
CDR3: CASSLGGTLSQETQYF

V: TRBV12-3/TRBV12-4
J: TRBJ2-5
D: NA
size: NA
DNA: TGTGCCAGCAGCCCCTCACGGGGCAGCCAAGAGACCCAGTACTTC
CDR3: CASSPSRGSQETQYF

V: TRBV19
J: TRBJ2-1
D: TRBD2
size: many
DNA: TGTGCCAGTAGTCGAAGCGGGAGGGCCGGGGGGGGCGGTGAGCAGTTCTTC
CDR3: CASSRSGRAGGGGEQFF

V: TRBV18
J: TRBJ2-2
D: NA
size: NA
DNA: TGTGCCAGCTCACGAAATCTCCAATCGGGGCAGGCGAACACCGGGGAGCTGTTTTTT
CDR3: CASSRNLQSGQANTGELFF

V: TRBV6-2/TRBV6-3
J: TRBJ1-2
D: NA
size: few
DNA: TGTGCCAGCAGTCCACAGGGTCAAGGCTACACCTTC
CDR3: CASSPQGQGYTF

V: TRBV7-9
J: TRBJ2-7
D: TRBD1
size: few
DNA: TGTGCCAGCAGCCTCAGAGGACAGGGACGAGAGCAGTACTTC
CDR3: CASSLRGQGREQYF

V: TRBV3-1
J: TRBJ2-5
D: NA
size: few
DNA: TGTGCCAGCAGCCAAGATTCGGGGCAAGAGACCCAGTACTTC
CDR3: CASSQDSGQETQYF

V: TRBV4-1
J: TRBJ2-3
D: NA
size: few
DNA: TGCGCCAGCAGCCAAGTGACAGTCCTAGATACGCAGTATTTT
CDR3: CASSQVTVLDTQYF

V: TRBV29-1
J: TRBJ2-6
D: NA
size: few
DNA: TGCAGCGCCCAAGACTCCGGCACTGGGGCCAACGTCCTGACTTTC
CDR3: CSAQDSGTGANVLTF

V: TRBV4-2
J: TRBJ1-6
D: TRBD1
size: NA
DNA: TGTGCCAGCAGGCGGACAGGGGAGAGTTCACCCCTCCACTTT
CDR3: CASRRTGESSPLHF

V: TRBV18
J: TRBJ1-3
D: TRBD1
size: NA
DNA: TGTGCCAGCTCACCGGGACAGGCCATCTCTGGAAACACCATATATTTT
CDR3: CASSPGQAISGNTIYF

V: TRBV30
J: TRBJ1-3
D: TRBD1
size: NA
DNA: TGTGCCTGGACCCTGGGACAGGGAAGAAACACCATATATTTT
CDR3: CAWTLGQGRNTIYF

V: TRBV5-1
J: TRBJ2-3
D: NA
size: few
DNA: TGCGCCAGCACCGAATTCGCCGGGAGCACAGATACGCAGTATTTT
CDR3: CASTEFAGSTDTQYF

V: TRBV7-2
J: TRBJ1-5
D: TRBD1
size: many
DNA: TGTGCCAGCAGCTTAGCGCCGGGACAGGCACAGCCCCAGCATTTT
CDR3: CASSLAPGQAQPQHF

V: TRBV5-6
J: TRBJ2-5
D: TRBD1
size: few
DNA: TGTGCCAGCAGCTGGGACAGGTTAGAGACCCAGTACTTC
CDR3: CASSWDRLETQYF

V: TRBV20-1
J: TRBJ1-2
D: NA
size: NA
DNA: TGCAGTGCTAGAGATGATAGCTATGGCTACACCTTC
CDR3: CSARDDSYGYTF

V: TRBV3-1
J: TRBJ1-2
D: TRBD1
size: many
DNA: TGTGCCAGCAGCCCCAGACAGGGGAGCTACACCTTC
CDR3: CASSPRQGSYTF

V: TRBV10-3
J: TRBJ2-2
D: TRBD1
size: few
DNA: TGTGCCATCAGCCTCGGGACAGGGGAGACCGGGGAGCTGTTTTTT
CDR3: CAISLGTGETGELFF

V: TRBV7-9
J: TRBJ1-1
D: NA
size: NA
DNA: TGTGCCAGCAGCTCAACAGGGAGTATTACTGAAGCTTTCTTT
CDR3: CASSSTGSITEAFF

V: TRBV6-2/TRBV6-3
J: TRBJ2-2
D: TRBD2
size: few
DNA: TGTGCCAGCAGCCGGGGGGGAGTAGTCCCCGGGGAGCTGTTTTTT
CDR3: CASSRGGVVPGELFF

V: TRBV12-3/TRBV12-4
J: TRBJ2-5
D: NA
size: few
DNA: TGTGCCAGCGGGCGACGACAGGAGACCCAGTACTTC
CDR3: CASGRRQETQYF

V: TRBV20-1
J: TRBJ2-2
D: NA
size: NA
DNA: TGCAGTGCTCGCGACGGTACCGGGGAGCTGTTTTTT
CDR3: CSARDGTGELFF

V: TRBV5-1
J: TRBJ2-1
D: TRBD2
size: NA
DNA: TGCGCCAGCAGCGGGAGGGCCGGGGAGCAGTTCTTC
CDR3: CASSGRAGEQFF

V: TRBV14
J: TRBJ2-1
D: TRBD2
size: many
DNA: TGTGCCAGCAGCCATCACAGAGGGCTAAGCGGGAGCGGGAATGAGCAGTTCTTC
CDR3: CASSHHRGLSGSGNEQFF

V: TRBV29-1
J: TRBJ1-1
D: TRBD1
size: few
DNA: TGCAGCGTTGAAGGACGACAGGGGTTTGAAGCTTTCTTT
CDR3: CSVEGRQGFEAFF

V: TRBV20-1
J: TRBJ2-7
D: TRBD1
size: few
DNA: TGCAGTGCTAGCCCGGCGGACAGGGGGTTCTACGAGCAGTACTTC
CDR3: CSASPADRGFYEQYF

V: TRBV6-5
J: TRBJ1-1
D: TRBD1
size: NA
DNA: TGTGCCAGCAGTTACTCGTACAGGGGTCTTGAAGCTTTCTTT
CDR3: CASSYSYRGLEAFF

V: TRBV7-2
J: TRBJ2-4
D: NA
size: few
DNA: TGTGCCAGCAGCCCGTCTCCGGGCTTCCTAGCCAAAAACATTCAGTACTTC
CDR3: CASSPSPGFLAKNIQYF

V: TRBV12-3/TRBV12-4
J: TRBJ1-1
D: NA
size: few
DNA: TGTGCCAGCAGTTTACTTACCATGAACACTGAAGCTTTCTTT
CDR3: CASSLLTMNTEAFF

V: TRBV10-3
J: TRBJ2-7
D: NA
size: few
DNA: TGTGCCATCGGCCACGAGCAGTACTTC
CDR3: CAIGHEQYF

V: TRBV12-3/TRBV12-4
J: TRBJ2-3
D: TRBD1
size: many
DNA: TGTGCCAGCAGTCTCCGGGACAGAAGCACAGATACGCAGTATTTT
CDR3: CASSLRDRSTDTQYF

V: TRBV7-2
J: TRBJ2-1
D: TRBD2
size: NA
DNA: TGTGCCAGCAGTTGGAAGCGGGGGGGGTCTTACAATGAGCAGTTCTTC
CDR3: CASSWKRGGSYNEQFF

V: TRBV5-1
J: TRBJ2-3
D: NA
size: NA
DNA: TGCGCCAGCAGCTTGGCCATAGGTGGAGGGAGCACAGATACGCAGTATTTT
CDR3: CASSLAIGGGSTDTQYF

V: TRBV15
J: TRBJ2-5
D: TRBD2
size: NA
DNA: TGTGCCACCAGCAGGGGGGAGGGTCAAGAGACCCAGTACTTC
CDR3: CATSRGEGQETQYF

V: TRBV6-5
J: TRBJ2-7
D: NA
size: NA
DNA: TGTGCCAGCAGTTACTCAAAACAGACCTACGAGCAGTACTTC
CDR3: CASSYSKQTYEQYF